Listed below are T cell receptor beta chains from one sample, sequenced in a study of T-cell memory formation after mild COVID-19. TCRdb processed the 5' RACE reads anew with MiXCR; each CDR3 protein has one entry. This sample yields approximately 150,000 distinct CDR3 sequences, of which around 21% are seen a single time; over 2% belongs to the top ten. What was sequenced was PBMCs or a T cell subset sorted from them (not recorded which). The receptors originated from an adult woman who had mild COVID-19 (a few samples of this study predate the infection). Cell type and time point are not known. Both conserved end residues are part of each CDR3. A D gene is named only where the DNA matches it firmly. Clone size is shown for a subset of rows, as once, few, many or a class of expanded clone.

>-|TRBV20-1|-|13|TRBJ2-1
CSASGRTNNEQFF
TGCAGTGCTAGTGGGCGGACAAACAATGAGCAGTTCTTC
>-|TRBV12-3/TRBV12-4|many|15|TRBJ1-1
CASRASIGVNTEAFF
TGTGCCAGCAGGGCCTCCATCGGGGTCAACACTGAAGCTTTCTTT
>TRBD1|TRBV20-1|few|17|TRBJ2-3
CSAPDPTGTEGTDTQYF
TGCAGTGCCCCAGACCCGACCGGGACAGAAGGCACAGATACGCAGTATTTT
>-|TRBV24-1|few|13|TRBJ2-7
CATSDSKTYEQYF
TGTGCCACCAGTGATAGTAAAACCTACGAGCAGTACTTC
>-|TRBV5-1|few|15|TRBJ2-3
CASSFSGDRTDTQYF
TGCGCCAGCAGCTTTTCGGGAGACCGTACAGATACGCAGTATTTT
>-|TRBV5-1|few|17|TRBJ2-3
CASSLDPLGRPTDTQYF
TGCGCCAGCAGCTTGGATCCCTTGGGGAGGCCCACAGATACGCAGTATTTT
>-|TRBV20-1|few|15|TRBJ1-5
CSAGSGAYSNQPQHF
TGCAGTGCTGGGAGCGGGGCTTATAGCAATCAGCCCCAGCATTTT
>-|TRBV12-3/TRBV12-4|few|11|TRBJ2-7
CASSISYEQYF
TGTGCCAGCAGTATTTCCTACGAGCAGTACTTC
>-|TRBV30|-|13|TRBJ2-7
CAWSAPVGYEQYF
TGTGCCTGGAGTGCCCCAGTGGGCTACGAGCAGTACTTC
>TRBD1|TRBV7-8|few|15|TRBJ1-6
CASSLGGQGNSPLHF
TGTGCCAGCAGCTTAGGGGGACAGGGGAATTCACCCCTCCACTTT
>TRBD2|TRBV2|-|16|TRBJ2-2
CASSGLAGGYTGELFF
TGTGCCAGCAGTGGACTAGCGGGGGGATACACCGGGGAGCTGTTTTTT
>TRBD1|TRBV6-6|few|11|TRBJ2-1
CASDRGDEQFF
TGTGCCAGCGACAGGGGCGATGAGCAGTTCTTC
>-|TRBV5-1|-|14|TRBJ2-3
CASSPPRSTDTQYF
TGCGCCAGCAGCCCACCGAGGAGCACAGATACGCAGTATTTT
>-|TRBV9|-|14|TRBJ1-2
CASSLGGLDYGYTF
TGTGCCAGCAGCCTAGGGGGATTAGACTATGGCTACACCTTC
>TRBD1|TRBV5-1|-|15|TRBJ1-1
CASSFRGDSNTEAFF
TGCGCCAGCAGCTTCAGGGGGGACTCGAACACTGAAGCTTTCTTT
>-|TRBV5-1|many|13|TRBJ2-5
CASSLAGGETQYF
TGCGCCAGCAGCTTGGCTGGGGGAGAGACCCAGTACTTC
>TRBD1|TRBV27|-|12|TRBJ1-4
CASSFRGGKLFF
TGTGCCAGCAGTTTCAGGGGGGGAAAACTGTTTTTT
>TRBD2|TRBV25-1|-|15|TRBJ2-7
CASSDLGGSSYEQYF
TGTGCCAGCAGTGACCTTGGCGGGAGCTCCTACGAGCAGTACTTC